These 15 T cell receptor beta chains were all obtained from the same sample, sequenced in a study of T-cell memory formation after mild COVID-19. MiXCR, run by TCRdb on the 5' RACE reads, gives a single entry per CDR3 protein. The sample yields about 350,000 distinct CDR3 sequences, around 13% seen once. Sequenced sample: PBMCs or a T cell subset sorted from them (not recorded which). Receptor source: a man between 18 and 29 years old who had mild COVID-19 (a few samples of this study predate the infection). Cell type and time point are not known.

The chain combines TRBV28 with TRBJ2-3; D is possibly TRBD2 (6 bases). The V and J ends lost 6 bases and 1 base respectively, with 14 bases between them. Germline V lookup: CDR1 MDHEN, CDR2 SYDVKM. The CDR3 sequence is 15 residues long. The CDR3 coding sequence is TGTGCCAGCAGGACCGGGAGCGCCGGCACAGATACGCAGTATTTT. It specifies CASRTGSAGTDTQYF.

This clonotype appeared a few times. CDR3 residues: CATSDSTATPSYNEQFF. CDR3 nucleotide sequence: TGTGCCACCAGTGATTCGACGGCTACTCCTTCCTACAATGAGCAGTTCTTC. The V call is TRBV24-1, the J call TRBJ2-1; D unresolved. The germline gives CDR1 KGHDR, CDR2 SFDVKD. V was pared by 2 bases and J by 1 base, with 14 bases between. This CDR3 is 17 amino acids long.

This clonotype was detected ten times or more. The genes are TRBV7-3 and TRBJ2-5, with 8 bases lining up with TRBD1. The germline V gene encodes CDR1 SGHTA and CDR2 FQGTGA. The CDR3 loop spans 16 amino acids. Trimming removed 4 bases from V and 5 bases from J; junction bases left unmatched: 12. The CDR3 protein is CASSSPGQVKGETQYF. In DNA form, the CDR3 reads TGTGCCAGCAGCTCACCGGGACAGGTGAAGGGGGAGACCCAGTACTTC.

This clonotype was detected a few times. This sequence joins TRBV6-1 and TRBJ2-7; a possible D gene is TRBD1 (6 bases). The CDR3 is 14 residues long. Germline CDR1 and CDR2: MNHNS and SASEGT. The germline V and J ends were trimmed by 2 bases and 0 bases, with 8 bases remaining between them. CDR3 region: CASSEHRASYEQYV. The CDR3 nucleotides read TGTGCCAGCAGTGAACACAGGGCCTCCTACGAGCAGTACGTC.

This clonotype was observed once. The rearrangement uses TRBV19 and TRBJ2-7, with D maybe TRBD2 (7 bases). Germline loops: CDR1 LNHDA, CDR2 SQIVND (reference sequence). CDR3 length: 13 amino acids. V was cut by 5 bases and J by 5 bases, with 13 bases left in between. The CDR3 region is CASSLEGGDEQYV. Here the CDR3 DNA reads TGTGCCAGTAGTTTGGAGGGGGGGGACGAGCAGTACGTC.

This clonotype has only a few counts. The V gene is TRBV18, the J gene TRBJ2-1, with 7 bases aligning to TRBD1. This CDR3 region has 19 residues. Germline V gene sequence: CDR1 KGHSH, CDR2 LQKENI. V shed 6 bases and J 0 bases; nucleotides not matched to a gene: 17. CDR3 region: CASSQTGTALSDSYNEQFF. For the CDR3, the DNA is TGTGCCAGCTCGCAAACCGGGACAGCGCTCTCCGACTCCTACAATGAGCAGTTCTTC. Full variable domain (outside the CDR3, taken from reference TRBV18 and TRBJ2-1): NAGVMQNPRHLVRRRGQEARLRCSPMKGHSHVYWYRQLPEEGLKFMVYLQKENIIDESGMPKERFSAEFPKEGPSILRIQQVVRGDSAAYFCASSQTGTALSDSYNEQFFGPGTRLTVL.

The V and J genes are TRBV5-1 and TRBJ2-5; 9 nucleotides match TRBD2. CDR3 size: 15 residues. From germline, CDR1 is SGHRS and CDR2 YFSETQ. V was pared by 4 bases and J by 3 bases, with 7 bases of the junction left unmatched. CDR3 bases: TGCGCCAGCAGCCCCCGTATAGCGGGGGAAGAGACCCAGTACTTC. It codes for CASSPRIAGEETQYF.

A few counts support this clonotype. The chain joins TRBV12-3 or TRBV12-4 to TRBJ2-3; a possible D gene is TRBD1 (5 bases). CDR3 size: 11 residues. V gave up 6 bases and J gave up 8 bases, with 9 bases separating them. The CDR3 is CASSQGTTQYF. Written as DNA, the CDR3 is TGTGCCAGCAGCCAGGGAACTACGCAGTATTTT.

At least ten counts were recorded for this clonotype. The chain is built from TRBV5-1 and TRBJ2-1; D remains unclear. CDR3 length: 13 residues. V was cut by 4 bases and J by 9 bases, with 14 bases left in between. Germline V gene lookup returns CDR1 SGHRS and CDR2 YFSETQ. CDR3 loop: CASSVDGRGEQFF. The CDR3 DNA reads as TGCGCCAGCAGCGTGGACGGTCGCGGTGAGCAGTTCTTC.

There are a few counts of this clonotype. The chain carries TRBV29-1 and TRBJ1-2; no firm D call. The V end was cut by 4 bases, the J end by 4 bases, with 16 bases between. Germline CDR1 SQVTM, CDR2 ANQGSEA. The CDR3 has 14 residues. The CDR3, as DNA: TGCAGCGTTGGATCGCAGGCCTCTCTCTATGGCTACACCTTC. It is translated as CSVGSQASLYGYTF.

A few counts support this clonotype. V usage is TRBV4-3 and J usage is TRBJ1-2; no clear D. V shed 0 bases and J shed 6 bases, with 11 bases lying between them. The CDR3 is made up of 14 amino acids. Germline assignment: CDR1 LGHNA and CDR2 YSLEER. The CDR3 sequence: CASSQDDGVDGYTF. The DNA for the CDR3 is TGCGCCAGCAGCCAAGATGACGGGGTGGATGGCTACACCTTC.

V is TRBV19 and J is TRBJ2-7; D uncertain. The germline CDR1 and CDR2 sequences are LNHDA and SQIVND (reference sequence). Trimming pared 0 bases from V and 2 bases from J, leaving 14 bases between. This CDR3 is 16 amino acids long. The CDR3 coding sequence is TGTGCCAGTAGTATAGAAGGCGGCAGTTTACCCTACGAGCAGTACTTC. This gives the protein CASSIEGGSLPYEQYF.

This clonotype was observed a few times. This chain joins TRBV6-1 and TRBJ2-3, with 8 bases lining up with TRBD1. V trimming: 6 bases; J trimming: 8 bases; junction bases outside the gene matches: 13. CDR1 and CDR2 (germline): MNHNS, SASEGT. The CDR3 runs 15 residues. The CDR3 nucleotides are TGTGCCAGCAGGGGGGGAGGACAGGGACAAGCTACGCAGTATTTT. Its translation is CASRGGGQGQATQYF.

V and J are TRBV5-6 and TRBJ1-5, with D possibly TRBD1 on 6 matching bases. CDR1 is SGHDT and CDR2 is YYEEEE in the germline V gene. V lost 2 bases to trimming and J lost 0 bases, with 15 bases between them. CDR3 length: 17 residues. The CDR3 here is CASSFWGASYSNQPQHF. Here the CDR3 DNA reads TGTGCCAGCAGCTTTTGGGGGGCCTCATATAGCAATCAGCCCCAGCATTTT.

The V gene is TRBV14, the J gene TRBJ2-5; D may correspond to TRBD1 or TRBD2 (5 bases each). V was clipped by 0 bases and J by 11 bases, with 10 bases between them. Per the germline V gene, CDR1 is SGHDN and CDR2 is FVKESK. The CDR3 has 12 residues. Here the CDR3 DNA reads TGTGCCAGCAGCCAAGATTGGGGACCGCAGTACTTC. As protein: CASSQDWGPQYF. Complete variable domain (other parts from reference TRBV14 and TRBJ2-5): EAGVTQFPSHSVIEKGQTVTLRCDPISGHDNLYWYRRVMGKEIKFLLHFVKESKQDESGMPNNRFLAERTGGTYSTLKVQPAELEDSGVYFCASSQDWGPQYFGPGTRLLVL.